This TCR beta chain came from a study of T-cell reconstitution after alpha-beta-depleted transplantation in children. This CDR3 is built from 18 residues. Germline lookup yields CDR1 SGHNT and CDR2 YYREEE (reference sequence). V lost 2 bases, J lost 4 bases, and 8 bases stayed unmatched. Unique molecular identifiers tagged the TCRbeta library. One entry per CDR3 protein, called by TCRdb with MiXCR from the PCR reads. Altogether approximately 300,000 distinct CDR3 sequences are present, 6.5% to 9% being singletons, with the ten largest covering 9.1%. Worth noting for this clonotype: The antigen is unknown.

Study conclusions and caveats: Certain patients had high TCRbeta diversity at day 60, and it came from recipient T cells and thymic progenitors that survived. Two months or so post-transplant, alpha-beta T cells reportedly derived from several hundred expanded graft clones. One year after transplant, T-cell counts and diversity came mostly from newly produced T cells.

The specimen was peripheral blood, collected 360 days after TCRalphabeta/CD19-depleted stem cell transplant. This TCR was recovered from a female patient aged 2-10 years who had a stem cell transplant for Fanconi anemia, so the T cells may come from the graft donor. The rearrangement links TRBV5-4 to TRBJ2-3; 15 bases match TRBD2. Written as DNA, the CDR3 is TGTGCCAGCAGCTTCCGGACTAGCGGGGGGGCCTCAGCAGATACGCAGTATTTT. Protein sequence: CASSFRTSGGASADTQYF. Complete variable domain (other parts from reference TRBV5-4 and TRBJ2-3): ETGVTQSPTHLIKTRGQQVTLRCSSQSGHNTVSWYQQALGQGPQFIFQYYREEENGRGNFPPRFSGLQFPNYSSELNVNALELDDSALYLCASSFRTSGGASADTQYFGPGTRLTVL.